One sample yielded the 15 T cell receptor beta chains listed below, sequenced in a study of blood T cell repertoires in COVID-19. Clones were read by immunoSEQ multiplex PCR, and TCRdb kept only the in-frame ones, dropping some. There are 30,000 to 40,000 clones in the sample; around 87% occur only once, and about 64% lies in the top ten. The sample consisted of peripheral blood. These receptors all come from a man between 70 and 80 years old with acute or convalescent COVID-19.

The chain couples TRBV27 to TRBJ2-3, with 9 bases matching TRBD2. V lost 9 bases to trimming and J lost 0 bases; unmatched junction nucleotides: 7. This CDR3 spans 15 amino acids. Germline V gene data show CDR1 as MNHEY and CDR2 as SMNVEV (reference sequence). CDR3 bases: TGTGCCAGTTCCCGACTAGCGGTTAGCACAGATACGCAGTATTTT. Protein sequence: CASSRLAVSTDTQYF.

V is TRBV5-6 and J is TRBJ2-7; D gene ambiguous. Germline values: CDR1 SGHDT, CDR2 YYEEEE. V gave up 2 bases and J gave up 5 bases, with 8 bases separating them. CDR3 length: 12 amino acids. Here the CDR3 reads CASSLQFDEQYF. CDR3 bases: TGTGCCAGCAGCTTACAATTCGACGAGCAGTACTTC.

The chain recombines TRBV6-2 or TRBV6-3 with TRBJ2-5; D perhaps matches TRBD1 (7 bases). Germline V lookup: CDR1 MNHEY, CDR2 SVGEGT. The ends were cut back, 3 bases at V and 5 bases at J, with 16 bases in the middle. The CDR3 loop spans 15 amino acids. In DNA, the CDR3 is TGTGCCAGCAGTTATACCGGACAGGCGGGGGAGACCCAGTACTTC. Its protein product is CASSYTGQAGETQYF.

The CDR3 DNA follows: TGTGCCAGCAGTGAAGTCAGGAAAGCTTTCTTT. Its protein product is CASSEVRKAFF. The gene calls are TRBV2 and TRBJ1-1; no clear D. This CDR3 is built from 11 residues. The V and J ends lost 1 base and 9 bases respectively, with 6 bases between them. Per the germline V gene, CDR1 is SNHLY and CDR2 is FYNNEI.

V is TRBV11-2 and J is TRBJ1-6; D is undetermined. The CDR3 runs 14 residues. V was pared by 1 base and J by 6 bases, with 7 bases between. The V gene's germline CDR1 is SGHAT and CDR2 FQNNGV. CDR3 residues: CASSLAQLNSPLHF. For the CDR3, the DNA is TGTGCCAGCAGCTTAGCACAGCTTAATTCACCCCTCCACTTT.

This chain joins TRBV7-9 and TRBJ1-1, with D possibly matching TRBD1 (6 bases). Germline V gene data show CDR1 as SEHNR and CDR2 as FQNEAQ (reference sequence). The CDR3 is 15 residues long. V shed 3 bases and J shed 0 bases, with 11 bases lying between them. The CDR3 loop reads CASSFETGLNTEAFF. The CDR3 DNA is TGTGCCAGCAGCTTCGAGACAGGTTTGAACACTGAAGCTTTCTTT. The full variable domain, completed using reference TRBV7-9 and TRBJ1-1, is DTGVSQNPRHKITKRGQNVTFRCDPISEHNRLYWYRQTLGQGPEFLTYFQNEAQLEKSRLLSDRFSAERPKGSFSTLEIQRTEQGDSAMYLCASSFETGLNTEAFFGQGTRLTVV.

This sequence joins TRBV27 and TRBJ1-3, with no clear D. V lost 5 bases and J lost 0, with 8 bases in between. The CDR3 is made up of 14 amino acids. Looked up from germline, CDR1 is MNHEY and CDR2 is SMNVEV (reference sequence). CDR3 protein: CASSPRGSGNTIYF. The CDR3 coding sequence is TGTGCCAGCAGTCCCCGAGGCTCTGGAAACACCATATATTTT.

This clone was picked up one time. The rearrangement uses TRBV12-3 or TRBV12-4 and TRBJ1-1; D might be TRBD1 (6 bases). The V gene lost 7 bases and the J gene lost 10 bases, with 19 bases spanning the gap. CDR3 length: 13 residues. CDR3 coding DNA: TGTGCCAGCACCACCTGGGGGGGCTCGGGAGCTTTCTTT. Translation: CASTTWGGSGAFF.

The CDR3 protein is CASSYVGQGALGEAFF. The CDR3 DNA reads TGTGCCAGCAGTTACGTGGGACAGGGGGCCTTGGGTGAAGCTTTCTTT. This chain uses TRBV6-5 with TRBJ1-1; TRBD1 agrees at 12 bases. The CDR3 consists of 16 residues. The germline gives CDR1 MNHEY, CDR2 SVGAGI. The ends lost 2 bases at V and 7 bases at J; junction bases unmatched: 8.

This clone was seen ten or more times. The chain is built from TRBV11-2 and TRBJ1-2, with D maybe TRBD1 (6 bases). This CDR3 region has 13 residues. Trimming stripped 5 bases from V and 10 bases from J, with 17 bases between. Germline assignment: CDR1 SGHAT and CDR2 FQNNGV. CDR3 nucleotide sequence: TGTGCCAGCAGCGAACGACAGGCGGAAGACTACACCTTC. As protein: CASSERQAEDYTF. The variable domain in full, with the rest retrieved from reference TRBV11-2 and TRBJ1-2, is EAGVAQSPRYKIIEKRQSVAFWCNPISGHATLYWYQQILGQGPKLLIQFQNNGVVDDSQLPKDRFSAERLKGVDSTLKIQPAKLEDSAVYLCASSERQAEDYTFGSGTRLTVV.

In DNA, the CDR3 is TGTGCCAGCAGCATGACAGCGGACAGTGAGCAGTTCTTC. Its translation is CASSMTADSEQFF. The chain recombines TRBV9 with TRBJ2-1; D may be TRBD1 (6 bases). The germline V gene has CDR1 SGDLS and CDR2 YYNGEE. V was pared by 4 bases and J by 9 bases, with 14 bases between. The CDR3 totals 13 residues.

The chain combines TRBV7-3 with TRBJ1-1, with D uncertain. The CDR3 has 13 residues. The germline V gene has CDR1 SGHTA and CDR2 FQGTGA. V shed 3 bases and J shed 2 bases, with 7 bases lying between them. The CDR3 region is CASSFNKNTEAFF. The DNA of the CDR3 is TGTGCCAGCAGCTTTAACAAAAACACTGAAGCTTTCTTT.

This chain uses TRBV7-2 with TRBJ2-5; TRBD2 is a possible D gene (5 bases). V was pared by 4 bases and J by 1 base, with 7 bases between. Germline CDR1 reads SGHTA; CDR2 reads FQGNSA. The CDR3 has 13 amino acids. CDR3 DNA: TGTGCCAGCAGCTCCACTAGCCAAGAGACCCAGTACTTC. Translating it yields CASSSTSQETQYF.

This chain links TRBV5-4 with TRBJ1-3; the match to TRBD1 covers 9 bases. The CDR3 consists of 16 residues. In germline, CDR1 is SGHNT, CDR2 YYREEE (reference sequence). The V gene end was trimmed by 1 base and the J gene end by 1 base; junction bases not matched to a gene: 3. The DNA of the CDR3 is TGTGCCAGCAGCTTGAACAGGGGGCTTTCTGGAAACACCATATATTTT. Translating it yields CASSLNRGLSGNTIYF.

The chain joins TRBV6-2 or TRBV6-3 to TRBJ2-1; D unclear. The CDR3 totals 11 residues. The V end was cut by 6 bases, the J end by 9 bases, with 9 bases between. The germline CDR1 and CDR2 sequences are MNHEY and SVGEGT. CDR3 coding DNA: TGTGCCAGCAGCGATAGATTTGAGCAGTTCTTC. Amino acids: CASSDRFEQFF.